The 29 T cell receptor beta chains below were found in one sample sequenced in a study of blood T cell repertoires in COVID-19. The assay was immunoSEQ multiplex PCR, and TCRdb's table has in-frame clones only and misses some. The sample includes over 65,000 clones, 80% to 95% seen only once; the top ten take less than 0.85%. What was sequenced was peripheral blood. The receptors were gathered from an elderly woman with acute or convalescent COVID-19.

V gene TRBV18 combines with J gene TRBJ2-3; 10 nucleotides line up with TRBD2. CDR1 KGHSH and CDR2 LQKENI come from the germline V gene. The J segment lost 7 bases and the V segment lost 2 bases, leaving 9 bases of the junction unmatched. This CDR3 region has 16 residues. The CDR3 DNA reads as TGTGCCAGCTCACCAATCGCTAGCGGGGGTGGTCATACGCAGTATTTT. It codes for CASSPIASGGGHTQYF. The full variable domain, in which reference TRBV18 and TRBJ2-3 provide the parts outside the CDR3, is NAGVMQNPRHLVRRRGQEARLRCSPMKGHSHVYWYRQLPEEGLKFMVYLQKENIIDESGMPKERFSAEFPKEGPSILRIQQVVRGDSAAYFCASSPIASGGGHTQYFGPGTRLTVL.

This chain uses TRBV7-2 with TRBJ2-3; 11 nucleotides align to TRBD2. This CDR3 comprises 17 residues. Germline lookup yields CDR1 SGHTA and CDR2 FQGNSA. The V segment lost 5 bases and the J segment 4 bases; nucleotides outside the gene matches: 11. The CDR3 nucleotides read TGTGCCAGCAGCCTCCAATCCTATAGCGGGGGGGCAGATACGCAGTATTTT. Amino acid sequence: CASSLQSYSGGADTQYF.

The rearrangement joins TRBV24-1 to TRBJ2-5, with D tentatively TRBD1 (6 bases). Germline values: CDR1 KGHDR, CDR2 SFDVKD. This CDR3 is built from 16 residues. The V end was cut by 1 base, the J end by 4 bases, with 15 bases between. CDR3 in amino acids: CATSDFPGAEGETQYF. In DNA form, the CDR3 reads TGTGCCACCAGTGATTTTCCAGGGGCAGAGGGAGAGACCCAGTACTTC.

V and J are TRBV20-1 and TRBJ1-4; a weak D match, TRBD1 (6 bases). V was pared by 6 bases and J by 10 bases, with 12 bases between. The CDR3 runs 11 residues. Germline CDR1 is DFQATT and CDR2 is SNEGSKA (reference sequence). CDR3 sequence (DNA): TGCAGTGCGCACAGGGAGGGAAAACTGTTTTTT. Its protein is CSAHREGKLFF.

The sample holds a few counts of this clone. The rearrangement uses TRBV11-2 and TRBJ2-1; 12 positions agree with TRBD2. Per germline, CDR1 SGHAT and CDR2 FQNNGV. The CDR3 consists of 14 residues. Trimming cost V 6 bases and J 3 bases; bases outside gene matches: 0. CDR3 bases: TGTGCCAGCAGGGGACTAGCGGGCTACAATGAGCAGTTCTTC. Translation: CASRGLAGYNEQFF.

The chain uses TRBV4-1 and TRBJ2-3; 9 positions match TRBD2. The CDR3 totals 15 residues. CDR1 and CDR2 (germline): MGHRA, YSYEKL. V lost 4 bases, J lost 4 bases, and 6 bases stayed unmatched. DNA for the CDR3: TGCGCCAGCAGCCGAGGCGGGGGGGCTTCAGATACGCAGTATTTT. It yields the protein CASSRGGGASDTQYF.

This rearrangement joins TRBV19 to TRBJ1-2; tentative D call: TRBD1 (5 bases). The CDR3 loop spans 13 amino acids. The V gene's germline CDR1 is LNHDA and CDR2 SQIVND (reference sequence). Trimming took 4 bases from V and 2 from J, leaving 8 bases between them. CDR3 nucleotide sequence: TGTGCCAGTAGTACTGACAGAAACTATGGCTACACCTTC. This codes for CASSTDRNYGYTF.

V usage is TRBV7-3 and J usage is TRBJ2-6; D might be TRBD2 (5 bases). V dropped 2 bases and J dropped 0 bases, with 5 bases sitting between them. This CDR3 has 15 amino acids. The germline V gene encodes CDR1 SGHTA and CDR2 FQGTGA. CDR3 sequence: CASSLGSSGANVLTF. The DNA of the CDR3 is TGTGCCAGCAGCTTAGGGAGCTCTGGGGCCAACGTCCTGACTTTC.

This chain connects TRBV15 to TRBJ1-1; D ambiguous. The V end was cut by 2 bases, the J end by 3 bases, with 13 bases between. The CDR3 sequence is 15 residues long. Germline V gene lookup returns CDR1 LNHNV and CDR2 YYDKDF (reference sequence). CDR3 in DNA: TGTGCCACCAGCAGAACTACAGCGGCGGACACTGAAGCTTTCTTT. This codes for CATSRTTAADTEAFF.

This chain connects TRBV11-1 to TRBJ2-7, with 10 bases fitting TRBD1. CDR3 size: 13 residues. V lost 3 bases, J lost 6 bases, and 2 bases stayed unmatched. The V gene's germline CDR1 is SGHAT and CDR2 FQDESV (reference sequence). CDR3 amino acids: CASSLTGGREQYF. The CDR3, as DNA: TGTGCCAGCAGCTTGACAGGGGGCCGCGAGCAGTACTTC.

The CDR3 bases are TGTGCCACCAGCAGAGATTCTGGGGGCGGTCAGCCCCAGCATTTT. It specifies CATSRDSGGGQPQHF. The chain joins TRBV15 to TRBJ1-5, with D possibly matching TRBD1 (6 bases). CDR1 is LNHNV and CDR2 is YYDKDF in the germline V gene (reference sequence). This CDR3 has 15 amino acids. V lost 0 bases to trimming and J lost 6 bases, with 12 bases between them.

The rearrangement uses TRBV10-1 and TRBJ2-2; 10 bases agree with TRBD1. Germline trimming cut 2 bases from V and 0 bases from J; bases unmatched to any gene: 0. The CDR3 has 16 residues. The germline gives CDR1 WNHNN, CDR2 SYGVQD (reference sequence). The CDR3, as DNA: TGCGCCAGCAGTGAGGGACAGGGGGCGAACACCGGGGAGCTGTTTTTT. Translation gives CASSEGQGANTGELFF.

This clone was recorded once. J is TRBJ1-6 and V is TRBV5-1; TRBD1 matches at 9 bases. V was clipped by 4 bases and J by 1 base; unmatched bases: 9. CDR1 is SGHRS and CDR2 is YFSETQ in the germline V gene. This CDR3 contains 18 residues. The CDR3: CASSGSGTGSSYNSPLHF. As DNA, the CDR3 is TGCGCCAGCAGCGGATCCGGGACAGGGAGTTCCTATAATTCACCCCTCCACTTT.

A note on this clone: The conserved final phenylalanine or tryptophan is absent from the CDR3, which likely points to a read error. The DNA is left out, because the CDR3 cannot be placed on it with certainty; the CDR3 is given as TCRdb lists it. The chain couples TRBV6-5 to TRBJ2-7; the table calls TRBD1, which could not be checked here. Germline V gene sequence: CDR1 MNHEY, CDR2 SVGAGI. The CDR3 is 13 amino acids in total, end residues counted. The CDR3 sequence: CASSGDYGTGFLE.

The chain has TRBV7-2 and TRBJ2-3, with 10 bases matching TRBD2. CDR3 length equals 17 residues. Losses at the gene ends were 2 bases for V and 6 bases for J; bases not matched to a gene: 11. Germline V CDR1 and CDR2: SGHTA, FQGNSA. In DNA, the CDR3 is TGTGCCAGCAGCTTACGGTTCGAGCGGGGGGGTTCGGATACGCAGTATTTT. The encoded protein is CASSLRFERGGSDTQYF.

The V call is TRBV7-2, the J call TRBJ2-1, with D possibly matching TRBD2 (5 bases). V was clipped by 2 bases and J by 9 bases, with 8 bases between them. CDR1 is SGHTA, CDR2 FQGNSA, per germline. The CDR3 consists of 12 residues. The CDR3 nucleotides are TGTGCCAGCAGCTTATATCGGGGTGAGCAGTTCTTC. This encodes CASSLYRGEQFF. Variable domain in full (rest from reference TRBV7-2 and TRBJ2-1): GAGVSQSPSNKVTEKGKDVELRCDPISGHTALYWYRQSLGQGLEFLIYFQGNSAPDKSGLPSDRFSAERTGGSVSTLTIQRTQQEDSAVYLCASSLYRGEQFFGPGTRLTVL.

This clone was counted a single time. The rearrangement joins TRBV29-1 to TRBJ2-3, with 7 nucleotides matching TRBD2. CDR1 is SQVTM, CDR2 ANQGSEA, per germline. Trimming at V came to 5 bases and at J to 2 bases, leaving 16 bases not matched to a gene. The CDR3 length is 17 residues. CDR3 sequence: CSVNPPKAGATTDTQYF. CDR3 bases: TGCAGCGTTAACCCACCGAAGGCGGGAGCTACCACAGATACGCAGTATTTT.

The chain carries TRBV3-1 (or the pseudogene TRBV3-2) and TRBJ2-7, with TRBD1 matching 10 bases. V gave up 2 bases and J gave up 5 bases; unmatched junction bases: 9. This CDR3 region has 16 residues. Germline CDR1 reads LGHDT; CDR2 reads YNNKEL (reference sequence). The CDR3 loop reads CASSQCPGQGKHEQYF. In DNA, the CDR3 is TGTGCCAGCAGCCAATGCCCGGGACAGGGGAAGCACGAGCAGTACTTC.

This clone was detected once. The gene calls are TRBV29-1 and TRBJ2-1, with D possibly matching TRBD2 (5 bases). Between the trimmed V and J ends, which lost 5 bases and 5 bases, there was a span of 13 bases. Per germline, CDR1 SQVTM and CDR2 ANQGSEA. The CDR3 runs to 13 residues. The CDR3 bases are TGCAGCGTTAACCCGGGATCAAACAATGAGCAGTTCTTC. It translates to CSVNPGSNNEQFF.

This clone showed up just a few times. J is TRBJ2-1 and V is TRBV29-1; the D gene is possibly TRBD1 (5 bases). V was pared by 4 bases and J by 10 bases, with 11 bases between. Germline V gene data show CDR1 as SQVTM and CDR2 as ANQGSEA. The CDR3 extends over 11 amino acids. CDR3 in amino acids: CSVAGSHEQFF. The CDR3 coding sequence is TGCAGCGTTGCAGGGTCACACGAGCAGTTCTTC.

The chain is built from TRBV27 and TRBJ1-5; TRBD1 matches at 8 bases. The J segment lost 7 bases and the V segment lost 5 bases, leaving 10 bases of the junction unmatched. The CDR3 length is 15 residues. Germline-derived CDR1 and CDR2 are MNHEY and SMNVEV (reference sequence). CDR3 protein: CASSNSGGAGQPQHF. CDR3 in DNA: TGTGCCAGCAGTAATTCAGGGGGCGCGGGGCAGCCCCAGCATTTT.

The rearrangement links TRBV5-1 to TRBJ1-2; D possibly corresponds to TRBD1 (5 bases). Germline V gives CDR1 SGHRS, CDR2 YFSETQ. Trimming removed 4 bases from V and 0 bases from J, with 13 bases in between. CDR3 length equals 15 residues. The CDR3 nucleotides are TGCGCCAGCAGCCCTCAAGCAGGGCCTAACTATGGCTACACCTTC. This sequence encodes CASSPQAGPNYGYTF.

This chain joins TRBV9 and TRBJ2-5; the match to TRBD2 covers 14 bases. Germline lookup yields CDR1 SGDLS and CDR2 YYNGEE. The J segment lost 4 bases and the V segment lost 3 bases, leaving 5 bases of the junction unmatched. The CDR3 consists of 16 residues. The DNA for the CDR3 is TGTGCCAGCAGCGCCGGGACTAGCGGGAGTTCAGAGACCCAGTACTTC. Translation: CASSAGTSGSSETQYF.

The V and J genes are TRBV2 and TRBJ1-6, with D unresolved. Germline assignment: CDR1 SNHLY and CDR2 FYNNEI. The CDR3 covers 14 residues. V was cut by 8 bases and J by 5 bases, with 13 bases left in between. CDR3: CASGFKRDNSPLHF. The CDR3 DNA follows: TGTGCCAGCGGGTTTAAGAGGGATAATTCACCCCTCCACTTT.

The chain couples TRBV6-5 to TRBJ2-1; 12 positions match TRBD2. V dropped 7 bases and J dropped 7; count of bases not matched to a gene: 5. The CDR3 length is 14 residues. Germline V gene sequence: CDR1 MNHEY, CDR2 SVGAGI. As DNA, the CDR3 is TGTGCCAGCACTCTGACTAGCGGGAGTAATGAGCAGTTCTTC. Its protein is CASTLTSGSNEQFF.

This clone was found once. The J gene is TRBJ2-5, the V gene TRBV5-4; 9 bases agree with TRBD1. Trimming at V came to 2 bases and at J to 5 bases, leaving 10 bases not matched to a gene. The CDR3 runs 16 residues. Per the germline V gene, CDR1 is SGHNT and CDR2 is YYREEE (reference sequence). Here the CDR3 DNA reads TGTGCCAGCAGCTTAGCACCGGGACAGGGCTTCGAGACCCAGTACTTC. Translated: CASSLAPGQGFETQYF.

J is TRBJ2-5 and V is TRBV29-1, with 8 bases identical to TRBD1. V was pared by 3 bases and J by 5 bases, with 8 bases of the junction left unmatched. Germline CDR1 SQVTM, CDR2 ANQGSEA. CDR3 size: 14 residues. CDR3 nucleotides: TGCAGCGTTGATGTCCAGGGGGCTCTTGAGACCCAGTACTTC. Protein product: CSVDVQGALETQYF.

The chain has TRBV7-6 and TRBJ2-2; D unresolved. This CDR3 contains 18 residues. The V gene lost 4 bases and the J gene lost 0 bases, with 18 bases spanning the gap. CDR1 is SGHVS and CDR2 is FNYEAQ in the germline V gene. The CDR3 DNA is TGTGCCAGCAGCTCTATACAGTCTTTCTCCCCGAACACCGGGGAGCTGTTTTTT. Encoded protein: CASSSIQSFSPNTGELFF.

In DNA form, the CDR3 reads TGTGCCAGCAGCGGCGGATTAGTGGGACAGGGGAATATCTATGGCTACACCTTC. This gives the protein CASSGGLVGQGNIYGYTF. V usage is TRBV9 and J usage is TRBJ1-2, with 10 nucleotides matching TRBD1. The CDR3 has 18 amino acids. J gave up 4 bases and V 3 bases, and 15 bases lay outside the gene matches. Germline CDR1 is SGDLS and CDR2 is YYNGEE.